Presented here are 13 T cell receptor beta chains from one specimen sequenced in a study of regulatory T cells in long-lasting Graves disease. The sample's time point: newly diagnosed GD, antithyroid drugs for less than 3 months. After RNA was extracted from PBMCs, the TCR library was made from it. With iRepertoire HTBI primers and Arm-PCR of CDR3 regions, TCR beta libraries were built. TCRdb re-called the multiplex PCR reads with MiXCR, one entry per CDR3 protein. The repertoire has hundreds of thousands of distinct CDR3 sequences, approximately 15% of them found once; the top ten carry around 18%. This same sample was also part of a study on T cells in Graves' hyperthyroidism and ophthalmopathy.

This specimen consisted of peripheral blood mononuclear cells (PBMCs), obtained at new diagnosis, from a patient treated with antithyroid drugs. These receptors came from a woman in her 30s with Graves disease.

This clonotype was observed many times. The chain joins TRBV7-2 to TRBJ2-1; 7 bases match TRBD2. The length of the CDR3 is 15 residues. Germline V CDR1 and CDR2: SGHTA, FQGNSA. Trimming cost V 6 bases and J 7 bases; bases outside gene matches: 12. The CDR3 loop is CASRRRTSPENEQFF. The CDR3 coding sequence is TGTGCCAGCAGGCGTAGGACTAGTCCCGAGAATGAGCAGTTCTTC.

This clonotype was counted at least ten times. The CDR3 spells CATSDFAGGARNEQFF. DNA for the CDR3: TGTGCCACCAGTGATTTTGCAGGGGGCGCGAGGAATGAGCAGTTCTTC. This chain links TRBV24-1 with TRBJ2-1; TRBD1 matches at 8 bases. The junction had 8 bases not matched to a gene; V was cut back by 1 base and J by 7 bases. CDR1 is KGHDR and CDR2 is SFDVKD in the germline V gene. The CDR3 spans 16 residues.

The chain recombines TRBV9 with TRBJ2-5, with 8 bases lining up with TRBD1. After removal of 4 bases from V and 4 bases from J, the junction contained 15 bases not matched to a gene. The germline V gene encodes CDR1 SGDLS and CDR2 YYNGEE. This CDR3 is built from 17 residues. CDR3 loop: CASSMAPTTGEIETQYF. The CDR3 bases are TGTGCCAGCAGCATGGCCCCGACGACAGGGGAGATAGAGACCCAGTACTTC.

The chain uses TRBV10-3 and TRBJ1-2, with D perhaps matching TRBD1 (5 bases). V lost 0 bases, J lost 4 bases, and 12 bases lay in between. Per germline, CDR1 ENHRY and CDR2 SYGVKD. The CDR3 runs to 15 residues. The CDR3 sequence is CAISESLGLFYGYTF. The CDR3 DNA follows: TGTGCCATCAGTGAGTCTTTGGGGCTTTTCTATGGCTACACCTTC.

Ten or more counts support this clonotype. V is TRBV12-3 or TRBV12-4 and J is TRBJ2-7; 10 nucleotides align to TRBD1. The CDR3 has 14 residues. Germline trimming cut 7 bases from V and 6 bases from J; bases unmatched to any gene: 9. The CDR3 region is CASNLGQGIGEQYF. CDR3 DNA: TGTGCCAGCAACTTGGGACAGGGGATTGGCGAGCAGTACTTC.

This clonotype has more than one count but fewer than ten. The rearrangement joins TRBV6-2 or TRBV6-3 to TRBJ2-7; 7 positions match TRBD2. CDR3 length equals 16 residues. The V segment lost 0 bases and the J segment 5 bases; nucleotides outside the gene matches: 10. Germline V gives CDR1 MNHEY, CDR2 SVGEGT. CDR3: CASSYSTPAGPDEQYF. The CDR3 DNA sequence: TGTGCCAGCAGTTACTCGACTCCAGCGGGACCCGACGAGCAGTACTTC.

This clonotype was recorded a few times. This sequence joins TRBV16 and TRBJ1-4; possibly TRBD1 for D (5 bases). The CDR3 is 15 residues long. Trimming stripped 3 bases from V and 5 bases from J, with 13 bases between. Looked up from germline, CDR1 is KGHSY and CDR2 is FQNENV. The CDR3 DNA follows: TGTGCCAGCAGCCAGGGGGGTCGGAGGAATGAAAAACTGTTTTTT. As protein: CASSQGGRRNEKLFF.

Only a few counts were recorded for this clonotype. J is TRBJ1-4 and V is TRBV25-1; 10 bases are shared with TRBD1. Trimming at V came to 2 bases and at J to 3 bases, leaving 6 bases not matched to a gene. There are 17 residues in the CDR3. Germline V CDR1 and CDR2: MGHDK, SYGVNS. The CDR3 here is CASSELATGGPNEKLFF. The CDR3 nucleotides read TGTGCCAGCAGTGAACTGGCGACAGGGGGCCCTAATGAAAAACTGTTTTTT.

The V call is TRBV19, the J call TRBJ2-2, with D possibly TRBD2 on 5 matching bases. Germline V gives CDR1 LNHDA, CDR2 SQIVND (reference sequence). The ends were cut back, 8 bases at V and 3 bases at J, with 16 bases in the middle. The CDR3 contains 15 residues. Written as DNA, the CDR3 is TGTGCCAGTTCCTCCGACTACCGCCACACCGGGGAGCTGTTTTTT. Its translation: CASSSDYRHTGELFF.

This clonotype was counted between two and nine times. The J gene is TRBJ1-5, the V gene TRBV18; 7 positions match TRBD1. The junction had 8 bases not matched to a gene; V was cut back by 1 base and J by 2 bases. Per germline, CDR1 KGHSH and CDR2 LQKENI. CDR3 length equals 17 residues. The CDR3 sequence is CASSPQSLGQGNQPQHF. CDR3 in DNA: TGTGCCAGCTCACCACAATCCCTTGGACAGGGCAATCAGCCCCAGCATTTT.

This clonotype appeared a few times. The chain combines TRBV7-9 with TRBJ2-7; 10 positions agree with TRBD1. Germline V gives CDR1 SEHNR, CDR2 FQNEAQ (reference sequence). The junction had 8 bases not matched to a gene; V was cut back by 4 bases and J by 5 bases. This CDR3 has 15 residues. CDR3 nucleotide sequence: TGTGCCAGCAGCTCCCGACAGGGGGCGATAGACGAGCAGTACTTC. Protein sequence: CASSSRQGAIDEQYF.

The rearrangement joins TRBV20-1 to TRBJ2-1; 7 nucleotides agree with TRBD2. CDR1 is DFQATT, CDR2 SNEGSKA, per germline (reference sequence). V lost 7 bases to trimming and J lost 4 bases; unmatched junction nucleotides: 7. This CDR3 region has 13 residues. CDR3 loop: CSGPGLVYNEQFF. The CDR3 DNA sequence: TGCAGTGGGCCAGGACTAGTTTACAATGAGCAGTTCTTC.

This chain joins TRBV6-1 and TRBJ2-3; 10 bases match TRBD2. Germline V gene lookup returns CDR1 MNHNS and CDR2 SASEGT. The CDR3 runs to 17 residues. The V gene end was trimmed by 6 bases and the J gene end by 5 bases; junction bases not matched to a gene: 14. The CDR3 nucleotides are TGTGCCAGCAGCACAGGGTTGAGCGGGAGGGCCGTAGATACGCAGTATTTT. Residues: CASSTGLSGRAVDTQYF.